These 31 T cell receptor beta chains originate from one sample sequenced in a study of neurological immune-mediated disorders. TCRdb recomputed calls from the 5' RACE reads with MiXCR, one row per CDR3 protein. The sample includes around 69,000 distinct CDR3 sequences, 4.5% to 5.5% seen only once; the top ten take under 7.5%. Material for sequencing was PBMCs. Receptors originate from a man aged 25 to 45 with multiple sclerosis.

This clonotype was seen a handful of times. The chain carries TRBV9 and TRBJ2-7, with 9 nucleotides matching TRBD1. With V trimmed by 0 bases and J by 6 bases, 10 bases remained unmatched. Germline V gene sequence: CDR1 SGDLS, CDR2 YYNGEE. The CDR3 extends over 16 amino acids. The CDR3 DNA reads as TGTGCCAGCAGCGTAGCGGGACAGGGCACCCAGGCCGAGCAGTACTTC. Residues: CASSVAGQGTQAEQYF.

The sample holds many counts of this clonotype. The V and J genes are TRBV6-5 and TRBJ2-3; D is perhaps TRBD2 (6 bases). V was shortened by 2 bases and J by 1 base, with 10 bases between the two germline ends. Germline V gene sequence: CDR1 MNHEY, CDR2 SVGAGI. The CDR3 sequence is 15 residues long. This CDR3 is CASSYKGLGTDTQYF. CDR3 coding DNA: TGTGCCAGCAGTTACAAGGGACTCGGCACAGATACGCAGTATTTT.

This clonotype was counted many times. This chain joins TRBV12-3 or TRBV12-4 and TRBJ1-1; TRBD1 agrees at 10 bases. The CDR3 loop spans 13 amino acids. The trim removed 6 bases at V and 11 bases at J, leaving 9 bases unmatched. The CDR3 is CASSRRQGAEAFF. The CDR3 nucleotides are TGTGCCAGCAGCCGAAGACAGGGGGCGGAGGCTTTCTTT.

Ten or more counts support this clonotype. V usage is TRBV6-5 and J usage is TRBJ1-1; unclear D gene. This CDR3 contains 11 residues. The ends were cut back, 6 bases at V and 2 bases at J, with 4 bases in the middle. Germline CDR1 is MNHEY and CDR2 is SVGAGI. For the CDR3, the DNA is TGTGCCAGCAGGGGTAACACTGAAGCTTTCTTT. This codes for CASRGNTEAFF.

This clonotype was recorded at least ten times. This chain joins TRBV29-1 and TRBJ2-1; D is ambiguous. The germline V and J ends were trimmed by 2 bases and 7 bases, with 3 bases remaining between them. Germline CDR1 and CDR2: SQVTM and ANQGSEA. This CDR3 has 10 amino acids. The CDR3 region has the DNA TGCAGCGTTGAAAGGAATGAGCAGTTCTTC. As protein: CSVERNEQFF.

There are many counts of this clonotype. The chain is built from TRBV9 and TRBJ2-1, with D perhaps TRBD1 or TRBD2 (5 bases each). Germline V gene sequence: CDR1 SGDLS, CDR2 YYNGEE. The CDR3 is 11 amino acids. V was pared by 4 bases and J by 10 bases, with 9 bases between. The CDR3 reads CASSLWGEQFF. The DNA of the CDR3 is TGTGCCAGCAGCTTGTGGGGGGAGCAGTTCTTC.

This clonotype was seen repeatedly, ten times or more. V gene TRBV9 combines with J gene TRBJ2-1; the match to TRBD2 covers 9 bases. Unmatched junction bases numbered 9, after V lost 0 bases and J lost 8 bases. This CDR3 region has 16 residues. The germline V gene encodes CDR1 SGDLS and CDR2 YYNGEE. The CDR3 DNA reads TGTGCCAGCAGCGTAGACGCGGGGGGGCGCGGCGATGAGCAGTTCTTC. Protein sequence: CASSVDAGGRGDEQFF.

This clonotype has just a few counts. CDR3 region: CASLGQGAVRVEAFF. In DNA, the CDR3 is TGCGCCAGCCTTGGGCAGGGGGCCGTTCGAGTTGAAGCTTTCTTT. J is TRBJ1-1 and V is TRBV10-2; 8 bases are a match to TRBD1. The germline V gene encodes CDR1 WSHSY and CDR2 SAAADI. Losses at the gene ends were 8 bases for V and 7 bases for J; bases not matched to a gene: 15. There are 15 residues in the CDR3.

This clonotype was seen many times. J is TRBJ2-5 and V is TRBV14; the D gene could be TRBD1 or TRBD2 (7 bases each). Germline assignment: CDR1 SGHDN and CDR2 FVKESK. Trimming took off 4 bases at V and 4 bases at J, with 13 bases between the two ends. The CDR3 is made up of 14 amino acids. CDR3 DNA: TGTGCCAGCAGCCTTGACAGGGAGGGAGAGACCCAGTACTTC. It specifies CASSLDREGETQYF. Drawing the rest from reference TRBV14 and TRBJ2-5, the complete variable domain is EAGVTQFPSHSVIEKGQTVTLRCDPISGHDNLYWYRRVMGKEIKFLLHFVKESKQDESGMPNNRFLAERTGGTYSTLKVQPAELEDSGVYFCASSLDREGETQYFGPGTRLLVL.

This clonotype was found many times. The chain combines TRBV10-1 with TRBJ2-2; TRBD2 matches at 7 bases. V trimming: 2 bases; J trimming: 1 base; junction bases outside the gene matches: 4. This CDR3 region has 16 residues. Germline V lookup: CDR1 WNHNN, CDR2 SYGVQD (reference sequence). DNA for the CDR3: TGCGCCAGCAGTGAGGCTAGCGGCTTGAACACCGGGGAGCTGTTTTTT. Translated: CASSEASGLNTGELFF.

The V gene is TRBV5-1, the J gene TRBJ2-2, with D perhaps TRBD1 (6 bases). The CDR3 totals 15 residues. V shed 3 bases and J shed 5 bases, with 14 bases lying between them. CDR1 SGHRS and CDR2 YFSETQ come from the germline V gene. The CDR3, as DNA: TGCGCCAGCAGCTGGGGGCCTAATCCGACCGGGGAGCTGTTTTTT. Its protein is CASSWGPNPTGELFF.

This clonotype has ten or more counts. The chain couples TRBV20-1 to TRBJ1-1; 7 bases align to TRBD1. The CDR3 length is 15 residues. The V gene's germline CDR1 is DFQATT and CDR2 SNEGSKA (reference sequence). V lost 6 bases and J lost 1; bases outside the gene matches: 11. The CDR3 nucleotides read TGCAGTGCCTTTTCGGGACAGTCGGGGAACACTGAAGCTTTCTTT. Translation gives CSAFSGQSGNTEAFF.

This clonotype was seen ten or more times. This chain links TRBV5-8 with TRBJ1-2; D gene uncertain. Germline CDR1 reads SGHTS; CDR2 reads YDEGEE. The V end lost 0 bases, the J end lost 5 bases, and 5 bases lay between the germline ends. This CDR3 is built from 12 residues. CDR3 amino acids: CASSLDGYGYTF. The CDR3 DNA reads as TGTGCCAGCAGCTTGGACGGATATGGCTACACCTTC.

Ten or more counts support this clonotype. The chain links TRBV9 to TRBJ1-6; a possible D gene is TRBD1 (5 bases). The CDR3 has 13 amino acids. CDR1 and CDR2 (germline): SGDLS, YYNGEE. Trimming removed 5 bases from V and 8 bases from J, with 11 bases in between. The CDR3 reads CASRETGDSPLHF. For the CDR3, the DNA is TGTGCCAGCAGAGAGACGGGGGATTCACCCCTCCACTTT. Combining the CDR3 with reference TRBV9 and TRBJ1-6 gives the whole variable domain DSGVTQTPKHLITATGQRVTLRCSPRSGDLSVYWYQQSLDQGLQFLIQYYNGEERAKGNILERFSAQQFPDLHSELNLSSLELGDSALYFCASRETGDSPLHFGNGTRLTVT.

This clonotype has only a few counts. The gene calls are TRBV24-1 and TRBJ1-5, with D perhaps matching TRBD1 (5 bases). The CDR3 sequence is 14 residues long. The V gene lost 5 bases and the J gene lost 7 bases, with 14 bases spanning the gap. The germline gives CDR1 KGHDR, CDR2 SFDVKD. The DNA for the CDR3 is TGTGCCACCAGTGGTGGGACCGGATGGCAGCCCCAGCATTTT. This encodes CATSGGTGWQPQHF.

In this sample, this clonotype turned up a few times. The chain recombines TRBV7-2 with TRBJ2-5; TRBD1 aligns across 7 bases. V was pared by 5 bases and J by 5 bases, with 8 bases of the junction left unmatched. CDR3 length: 14 amino acids. Germline V gives CDR1 SGHTA, CDR2 FQGNSA. The CDR3 region has the DNA TGTGCCAGCAGCACCCGACAGGGTAGGGAGACCCAGTACTTC. This encodes CASSTRQGRETQYF.

This clonotype was counted ten times or more. This chain links TRBV20-1 with TRBJ1-2; 7 positions match TRBD1. The CDR3 loop spans 15 amino acids. Germline CDR1 reads DFQATT; CDR2 reads SNEGSKA (reference sequence). V dropped 0 bases and J dropped 2; count of bases not matched to a gene: 6. The CDR3 loop is CSARDWDSKNYGYTF. The CDR3 bases are TGCAGTGCTAGAGATTGGGACAGTAAAAACTATGGCTACACCTTC.

This clonotype showed up many times. The chain links TRBV6-2 or TRBV6-3 to TRBJ1-1, with 7 bases lining up with TRBD1. Trimming took 5 bases from V and 4 from J; bases not matched to a gene: 13. Germline CDR1 is MNHEY and CDR2 is SVGEGT. The CDR3 length is 16 residues. The DNA for the CDR3 is TGTGCCAGCAGTCCCCTCACTCGGACAGGAGGCACTGAAGCTTTCTTT. Its translation is CASSPLTRTGGTEAFF.

This clonotype was picked up a small number of times. This sequence joins TRBV5-1 and TRBJ2-7; the match to TRBD1 covers 8 bases. CDR3 length: 14 residues. Germline CDR1 SGHRS, CDR2 YFSETQ. The V and J ends lost 0 bases and 6 bases, in that order; junction bases with no gene match: 5. The CDR3 DNA follows: TGCGCCAGCAGCTTGGTCGGACAGGGAAGCGAGCAGTACGTC. This encodes CASSLVGQGSEQYV.

The chain links TRBV5-6 to TRBJ2-7; D not resolved. The germline gives CDR1 SGHDT, CDR2 YYEEEE. V dropped 2 bases and J dropped 5 bases, with 5 bases sitting between them. This CDR3 is built from 11 residues. The CDR3 DNA follows: TGTGCCAGCAGCTTATATGACGAGCAGTACTTC. Translating gives CASSLYDEQYF.

This clonotype was seen ten or more times. The chain has TRBV9 and TRBJ1-5, with D maybe TRBD1 (5 bases). This CDR3 region has 15 residues. With 0 bases removed from V and 5 bases from J, the gap between germline ends came to 12 bases. Germline V gives CDR1 SGDLS, CDR2 YYNGEE. The CDR3 nucleotides are TGTGCCAGCAGCGTAGGTCCGGGGGTCGATCAGCCCCAGCATTTT. It yields the protein CASSVGPGVDQPQHF.

This clonotype was recorded many times. This chain uses TRBV20-1 with TRBJ2-1; 7 bases agree with TRBD1. This CDR3 is 16 amino acids long. With V trimmed by 2 bases and J by 1 base, 8 bases remained unmatched. Germline V lookup: CDR1 DFQATT, CDR2 SNEGSKA (reference sequence). The CDR3 DNA is TGCAGTGCTAGATGGAATGGACAGGCATCCTACAATGAGCAGTTCTTC. It yields the protein CSARWNGQASYNEQFF.

The table lists this clonotype with many counts. The chain couples TRBV6-5 to TRBJ2-4; 8 bases agree with TRBD1. This CDR3 spans 20 amino acids. Per the germline V gene, CDR1 is MNHEY and CDR2 is SVGAGI. Trimming removed 4 bases from V and 0 bases from J; junction bases left unmatched: 17. CDR3 nucleotide sequence: TGTGCCAGCAGTTCCTCCAAGACAGGGGATGTGAGGGTAGCCAAAAACATTCAGTACTTC. As protein: CASSSSKTGDVRVAKNIQYF.

This clonotype appeared many times. This chain links TRBV4-1 with TRBJ2-6; D assignment may be TRBD1 or TRBD2 (5 bases each). Germline-derived CDR1 and CDR2 are MGHRA and YSYEKL. V shed 1 base and J shed 2 bases, with 12 bases lying between them. The CDR3 is 17 amino acids. The CDR3 region has the DNA TGCGCCAGCAGCCAAGGGTTGAGGGGCGCTGGGGCCAACGTCCTGACTTTC. It translates to CASSQGLRGAGANVLTF.

A few counts support this clonotype. V gene TRBV9 combines with J gene TRBJ1-2, with D uncertain. The CDR3 extends over 14 amino acids. Germline loops: CDR1 SGDLS, CDR2 YYNGEE. The V end was cut by 7 bases, the J end by 6 bases, with 19 bases between. The CDR3, as DNA: TGTGCCAGCGCCTTACGGGCGGTTGGAGATGGCTACACCTTC. Translated: CASALRAVGDGYTF. Combining the CDR3 with reference TRBV9 and TRBJ1-2 gives the whole variable domain DSGVTQTPKHLITATGQRVTLRCSPRSGDLSVYWYQQSLDQGLQFLIQYYNGEERAKGNILERFSAQQFPDLHSELNLSSLELGDSALYFCASALRAVGDGYTFGSGTRLTVV.

This clonotype was observed many times. This chain uses TRBV7-3 with TRBJ2-1; D may be TRBD2 (5 bases). The CDR3 has 16 residues. Trimming shortened V by 1 base and J by 4 bases, and 14 bases separated the two germline ends. Germline V gene lookup returns CDR1 SGHTA and CDR2 FQGTGA. As DNA, the CDR3 is TGTGCCAGCAGCTTAATGCGGACTGCGGCTTACAATGAGCAGTTCTTC. Translation gives CASSLMRTAAYNEQFF.

The sample holds many counts of this clonotype. The CDR3 loop reads CASSFAAGGSPLHF. The DNA of the CDR3 is TGTGCCAGCAGTTTTGCTGCAGGAGGTTCACCCCTCCACTTT. V and J are TRBV5-6 and TRBJ1-6; no firm D call. V dropped 5 bases and J dropped 9 bases, with 15 bases sitting between them. Looked up from germline, CDR1 is SGHDT and CDR2 is YYEEEE. The CDR3 spans 14 residues.

This clonotype was detected ten times or more. V usage is TRBV6-5 and J usage is TRBJ1-1; unclear D gene. The CDR3 has 16 residues. The ends were cut back, 0 bases at V and 5 bases at J, with 16 bases in the middle. Looked up from germline, CDR1 is MNHEY and CDR2 is SVGAGI. In nucleotides, the CDR3 is TGTGCCAGCAGTTACTCCCAGCCTTCGGGAGGGACTGAAGCTTTCTTT. It is translated as CASSYSQPSGGTEAFF.

The chain links TRBV4-1 to TRBJ2-3; 8 positions match TRBD2. Germline V lookup: CDR1 MGHRA, CDR2 YSYEKL. This CDR3 contains 15 residues. The trim removed 4 bases at V and 3 bases at J, leaving 6 bases unmatched. Written as DNA, the CDR3 is TGCGCCAGCAGCCTGGGACTAGTGGCGACAGATACGCAGTATTTT. This encodes CASSLGLVATDTQYF.

This clonotype occurred many times. The chain links TRBV20-1 to TRBJ2-3; D tentatively reads TRBD1 or TRBD2 (6 bases each). The CDR3 totals 16 residues. From germline, CDR1 is DFQATT and CDR2 SNEGSKA (reference sequence). The V end lost 0 bases, the J end lost 0 bases, and 13 bases lay between the germline ends. CDR3 loop: CSARDSTGTSTDTQYF. The CDR3 region has the DNA TGCAGTGCTAGAGATAGCACAGGGACTAGCACAGATACGCAGTATTTT.

This clonotype was observed many times. The chain recombines TRBV4-1 with TRBJ2-2; 9 bases agree with TRBD1. Per the germline V gene, CDR1 is MGHRA and CDR2 is YSYEKL. The CDR3 runs 16 residues. V was clipped by 2 bases and J by 3 bases; unmatched bases: 4. The chain's CDR3 is CASSQMGQGYTGELFF. The CDR3 DNA follows: TGCGCCAGCAGCCAAATGGGACAGGGCTACACCGGGGAGCTGTTTTTT.